This TCR beta chain emerged from a study of T cell repertoires in aging, cancer and after chemotherapy. General observations from the study: Untreated cancer patients had significantly lower blood TCR diversity than age-matched healthy donors. Across the chemotherapy interval, each cancer cohort showed higher median generation probability, suggesting thymic rebound. Healthy donors lost TCR diversity with age mainly through richness, cancer patients through richness and evenness.

Trimming removed 3 bases from V and 0 bases from J; junction bases left unmatched: 2. This CDR3 is built from 17 residues. The germline gives CDR1 LGHNA, CDR2 YSLEER. The template was genomic DNA from peripheral blood, not RNA. TRB rearrangements spanning V, D and J were amplified using mixed TRB-A/B primers. MiXCR was run by TCRdb on the multiplex PCR reads, yielding one entry per CDR3 protein. Here the sample spans 4,900 or so distinct CDR3 sequences, 20% to 25% being singletons. About this clonotype: What it binds is not known.

The sample was blood. This TCR derives from a human donor in good health. The donor label of this sample is uncertain. The chain carries TRBV4-3 and TRBJ2-2; 12 nucleotides align to TRBD2. CDR3 residues: CASSHPSGGANTGELFF. The CDR3 nucleotides are TGCGCCAGCAGCCATCCTAGCGGGGGGGCGAACACCGGGGAGCTGTTTTTT.